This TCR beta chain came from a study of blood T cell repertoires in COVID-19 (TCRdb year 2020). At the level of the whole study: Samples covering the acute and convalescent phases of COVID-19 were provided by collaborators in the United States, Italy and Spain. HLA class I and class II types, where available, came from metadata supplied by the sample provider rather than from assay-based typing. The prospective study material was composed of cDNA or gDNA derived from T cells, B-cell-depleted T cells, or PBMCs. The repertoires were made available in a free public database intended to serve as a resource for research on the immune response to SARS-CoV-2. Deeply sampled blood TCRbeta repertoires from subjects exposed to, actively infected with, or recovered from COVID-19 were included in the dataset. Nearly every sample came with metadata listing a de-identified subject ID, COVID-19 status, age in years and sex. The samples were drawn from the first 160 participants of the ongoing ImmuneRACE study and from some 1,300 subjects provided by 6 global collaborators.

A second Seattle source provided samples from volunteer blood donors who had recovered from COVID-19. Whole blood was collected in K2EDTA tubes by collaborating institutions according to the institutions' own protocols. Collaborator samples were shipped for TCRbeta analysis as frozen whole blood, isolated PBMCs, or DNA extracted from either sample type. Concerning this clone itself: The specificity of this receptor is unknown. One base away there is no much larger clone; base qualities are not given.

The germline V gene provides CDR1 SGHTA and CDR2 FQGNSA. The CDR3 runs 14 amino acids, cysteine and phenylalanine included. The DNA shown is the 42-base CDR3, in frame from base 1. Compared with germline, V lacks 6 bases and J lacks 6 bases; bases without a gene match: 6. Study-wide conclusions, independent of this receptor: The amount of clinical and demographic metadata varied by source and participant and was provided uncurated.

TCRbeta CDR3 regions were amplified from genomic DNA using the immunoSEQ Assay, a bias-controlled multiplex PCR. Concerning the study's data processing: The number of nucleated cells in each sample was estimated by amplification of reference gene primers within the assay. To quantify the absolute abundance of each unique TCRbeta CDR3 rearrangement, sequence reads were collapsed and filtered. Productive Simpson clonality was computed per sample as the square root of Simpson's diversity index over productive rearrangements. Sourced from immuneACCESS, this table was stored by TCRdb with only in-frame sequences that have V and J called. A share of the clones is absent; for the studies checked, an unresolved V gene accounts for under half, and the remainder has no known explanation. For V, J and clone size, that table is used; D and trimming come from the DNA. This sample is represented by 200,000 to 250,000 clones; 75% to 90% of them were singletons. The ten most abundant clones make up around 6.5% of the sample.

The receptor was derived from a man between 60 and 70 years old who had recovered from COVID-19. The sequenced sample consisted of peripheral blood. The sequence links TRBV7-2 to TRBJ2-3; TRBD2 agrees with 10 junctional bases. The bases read TGTGCCAGCAGTCCGGGACTAGCGTTCGATACGCAGTATTTT. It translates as CASSPGLAFDTQYF.